This T cell receptor (beta chain) was identified in a study of cytomegalovirus exposure and HLA in healthy donors. General observations from the study: Most TCR beta V segments were productive about 90% or about 30% of the time in an earlier analysis. Across donors, sequencing depth was assumed by presence/absence analyses to be roughly uniform. Judged likely to be a sequencing artifact was a cluster of highly shared sequence variants.

Primers for the PCR totalled 60 Vbeta and 13 Jbeta. The assay was immunoSEQ multiplex PCR, and TCRdb's table has in-frame clones only and misses some. The table shows about 190,000 clones, with about four fifths occurring only once. In regard to this clone: The antigen is undetermined.

Germline CDR1 SGDLS, CDR2 YYNGEE. The V gene end was trimmed by 0 bases and the J gene end by 4 bases; junction bases not matched to a gene: 6. CDR3 length: 16 residues. Sequenced sample: PBMCs. The gene calls are TRBV9 and TRBJ2-7; 11 bases map to TRBD1. This clonotype was obtained from a woman aged 45 to 65 in good health and CMV-seropositive. CDR3: CASSVDWTGGLYEQYF. The CDR3, as DNA: TGTGCCAGCAGCGTAGACTGGACAGGGGGCTTATACGAGCAGTACTTC.